The 14 T cell receptor beta chains below come from one sample, sequenced in a study of OX40 agonist ivuxolimab in advanced cancers. Assay: immunoSEQ multiplex PCR; the TCRdb copy retains only in-frame clones and omits some. The profile shows roughly 71,000 clones, about 85% of them singletons. This specimen was CD4+ or CD8+ T cells sorted from blood, taken in a trial of the OX40 agonist ivuxolimab. Receptors were obtained from an adult with an advanced solid tumor such as melanoma, head and neck, liver or kidney cancer.

The chain combines TRBV5-1 with TRBJ2-2; no reliable D call. V was shortened by 4 bases and J by 6 bases, with 16 bases between the two germline ends. The V gene's germline CDR1 is SGHRS and CDR2 YFSETQ. The CDR3 totals 15 residues. The CDR3 loop is CASSPNVEDSGELFF. The CDR3 DNA sequence: TGCGCCAGCAGCCCGAATGTCGAGGATTCCGGGGAGCTGTTTTTT.

The chain uses TRBV11-1 and TRBJ2-3, with no clear D. Germline CDR1 and CDR2: SGHAT and FQDESV (reference sequence). The length of the CDR3 is 12 residues. V gave up 4 bases and J gave up 2 bases, with 4 bases separating them. For the CDR3, the DNA is TGTGCCAGCAGCTCGACCACAGATACGCAGTATTTT. This codes for CASSSTTDTQYF.

The CDR3 reads CASSLGASGSVGETQYF. Written as DNA, the CDR3 is TGTGCCAGCAGCTTGGGGGCTAGCGGGAGTGTAGGAGAGACCCAGTACTTC. The chain couples TRBV11-2 to TRBJ2-5; 10 bases are a match to TRBD2. V dropped 3 bases and J dropped 4; count of bases not matched to a gene: 11. In germline, CDR1 is SGHAT, CDR2 FQNNGV. The CDR3 totals 17 residues.

CDR3 residues: CASSRTSTAETQYF. The CDR3, as DNA: TGTGCCAGCAGTAGGACTTCAACAGCGGAGACCCAGTACTTC. V usage is TRBV2 and J usage is TRBJ2-5; the D gene is possibly TRBD2 (5 bases). V dropped 5 bases and J dropped 5 bases, with 15 bases sitting between them. The germline V gene has CDR1 SNHLY and CDR2 FYNNEI. The CDR3 totals 14 residues.

V usage is TRBV19 and J usage is TRBJ2-5; D tentatively reads TRBD1 or TRBD2 (5 bases each). The germline CDR1 and CDR2 sequences are LNHDA and SQIVND (reference sequence). The CDR3 is 13 amino acids. The V end lost 7 bases, the J end lost 5 bases, and 14 bases lay between the germline ends. This CDR3 reads CASTQGWGETQYF. The CDR3 coding sequence is TGTGCCAGTACCCAGGGTTGGGGGGAGACCCAGTACTTC.

The V call is TRBV11-3, the J call TRBJ2-1; D perhaps matches TRBD2 (6 bases). The length of the CDR3 is 14 residues. V dropped 1 base and J dropped 6 bases, with 10 bases sitting between them. Germline V CDR1 and CDR2: SGHNT, YENEEA. CDR3 coding DNA: TGTGCCAGCAGCTTAGTCGCGGGACGCAATGAGCAGTTCTTC. Its protein is CASSLVAGRNEQFF.

The chain employs TRBV18 and TRBJ2-7; D unresolved. This CDR3 has 15 amino acids. CDR1 and CDR2 from the germline V gene are KGHSH and LQKENI. V was trimmed by 4 bases and J by 2 bases, leaving 15 bases between them. CDR3 sequence reads: CASSLGPTFTYEQYF. In DNA form, the CDR3 reads TGTGCCAGCTCACTCGGGCCAACATTTACCTACGAGCAGTACTTC. Together with reference TRBV18 and TRBJ2-7, the CDR3 gives the full variable domain: NAGVMQNPRHLVRRRGQEARLRCSPMKGHSHVYWYRQLPEEGLKFMVYLQKENIIDESGMPKERFSAEFPKEGPSILRIQQVVRGDSAAYFCASSLGPTFTYEQYFGPGTRLTVT.

This chain connects TRBV7-9 to TRBJ2-7; D call uncertain. This CDR3 is 14 amino acids long. Germline lookup yields CDR1 SEHNR and CDR2 FQNEAQ (reference sequence). V lost 2 bases to trimming and J lost 1 base, with 9 bases between them. This CDR3 reads CASSLSSYSYEQYF. CDR3 DNA: TGTGCCAGCAGCTTATCCAGCTATTCCTACGAGCAGTACTTC.

This sequence joins TRBV11-3 and TRBJ2-3; a possible D gene is TRBD2 (5 bases). The CDR3 is made up of 13 amino acids. Germline CDR1 is SGHNT and CDR2 is YENEEA. The ends were cut back, 8 bases at V and 2 bases at J, with 11 bases in the middle. Here the CDR3 DNA reads TGTGCCAGCGGGAGTGCTTTCACAGATACGCAGTATTTT. Its protein product is CASGSAFTDTQYF.

The chain combines TRBV7-6 with TRBJ2-3; the D is unclear. Trimming took 2 bases from V and 0 from J, leaving 9 bases between them. This CDR3 region has 15 residues. Germline CDR1 is SGHVS and CDR2 is FNYEAQ. This chain's CDR3 is CASSLTASSTDTQYF. CDR3 nucleotide sequence: TGTGCCAGCAGCTTAACAGCGTCTAGCACAGATACGCAGTATTTT. Drawing the rest from reference TRBV7-6 and TRBJ2-3, the complete variable domain is GAGVSQSPRYKVTKRGQDVALRCDPISGHVSLYWYRQALGQGPEFLTYFNYEAQQDKSGLPNDRFSAERPEGSISTLTIQRTEQRDSAMYRCASSLTASSTDTQYFGPGTRLTVL.

The chain recombines TRBV27 with TRBJ2-1; possibly TRBD1 or TRBD2 for D (5 bases each). The CDR3 sequence is 18 residues long. Germline-derived CDR1 and CDR2 are MNHEY and SMNVEV (reference sequence). Trimming left V 8 bases short and J 2 bases short, with 25 bases between. CDR3 protein: CASSPRGAAGPPYNEQFF. Written as DNA, the CDR3 is TGTGCCAGCTCCCCTCGAGGGGCGGCGGGCCCCCCCTACAATGAGCAGTTCTTC.

V gene TRBV6-6 combines with J gene TRBJ1-1; unclear D gene. Trimming removed 6 bases from V and 1 base from J, with 6 bases in between. The germline gives CDR1 MNHNY, CDR2 SVGAGI (reference sequence). The CDR3 covers 12 residues. The CDR3, as DNA: TGTGCCAGCAGCCAAGCGAACACTGAAGCTTTCTTT. Residues: CASSQANTEAFF.

The genes are TRBV7-2 and TRBJ2-7; no clear D. Germline assignment: CDR1 SGHTA and CDR2 FQGNSA. Trimming took 5 bases from V and 4 from J, leaving 6 bases between them. The CDR3 runs to 11 residues. The CDR3: CASSVTYEQYF. For the CDR3, the DNA is TGTGCCAGCAGCGTTACTTACGAGCAGTACTTC.

This clone was detected once. The V gene is TRBV7-3, the J gene TRBJ2-1; 8 nucleotides align to TRBD2. After removal of 5 bases from V and 2 bases from J, the junction contained 5 bases not matched to a gene. CDR3 length: 15 amino acids. The germline V gene has CDR1 SGHTA and CDR2 FQGTGA. This CDR3 is CASSPRGGTYNEQFF. In DNA form, the CDR3 reads TGTGCCAGCAGCCCCCGGGGGGGGACCTACAATGAGCAGTTCTTC.